Shown below are 13 T cell receptor beta chains from a single sample sequenced in a study of blood T cell repertoires in COVID-19. Data came from immunoSEQ multiplex PCR; TCRdb stores just in-frame clones and leaves some out. The profile shows about 110,000 clones, just over 70% of them singletons. The sequencing input was peripheral blood. Receptors were obtained from a woman in her thirties or forties with acute or convalescent COVID-19.

V and J are TRBV7-9 and TRBJ2-3, with 10 bases that match TRBD1. Looked up from germline, CDR1 is SEHNR and CDR2 is FQNEAQ (reference sequence). Unmatched junction bases numbered 8, after V lost 1 base and J lost 7 bases. The CDR3 totals 16 residues. The CDR3 DNA sequence: TGTGCCAGCAGCTTAGGACAGGGGGCGCGAATTAATACGCAGTATTTT. Protein product: CASSLGQGARINTQYF.

J is TRBJ1-5 and V is TRBV21-1. TRBV21-1 is a pseudogene segment. The CDR3 contains 14 residues. CDR3 sequence (DNA): TGTGCCAGCAGCAGGGGGACTAGAAATCAGCCCCAGCATTTT. Amino acids: CASSRGTRNQPQHF.

The V call is TRBV18, the J call TRBJ2-1; 9 bases fit TRBD1. V was clipped by 6 bases and J by 4 bases; unmatched bases: 7. CDR3 size: 15 residues. Per germline, CDR1 KGHSH and CDR2 LQKENI. The CDR3 nucleotides are TGTGCCAGCTCCCCCGGGACAGGGACTTACAATGAGCAGTTCTTC. Its translation: CASSPGTGTYNEQFF. Filled out from reference TRBV18 and TRBJ2-1, the complete variable domain reads NAGVMQNPRHLVRRRGQEARLRCSPMKGHSHVYWYRQLPEEGLKFMVYLQKENIIDESGMPKERFSAEFPKEGPSILRIQQVVRGDSAAYFCASSPGTGTYNEQFFGPGTRLTVL.

The chain employs TRBV7-2 and TRBJ1-1; D not certain. This CDR3 contains 15 residues. V shed 1 base and J shed 4 bases, with 13 bases lying between them. The germline V gene has CDR1 SGHTA and CDR2 FQGNSA. CDR3 bases: TGTGCCAGCAGCTTAGAGCCTAAGCGGGGCACTGAAGCTTTCTTT. Translated, it gives CASSLEPKRGTEAFF.

This clone has just one count. The V and J genes are TRBV9 and TRBJ1-5, with TRBD1 matching over 7 bases. The CDR3 covers 13 residues. Germline V gives CDR1 SGDLS, CDR2 YYNGEE. Losses at the gene ends were 6 bases for V and 5 bases for J; bases not matched to a gene: 5. For the CDR3, the DNA is TGTGCCAGCAACAGGGGATCGGATCAGCCCCAGCATTTT. Translated, it gives CASNRGSDQPQHF.

The rearrangement links TRBV6-5 to TRBJ2-3; D possibly corresponds to TRBD2 (5 bases). This CDR3 comprises 13 residues. V gave up 7 bases and J gave up 5 bases, with 13 bases separating them. Germline CDR1 reads MNHEY; CDR2 reads SVGAGI. CDR3 DNA: TGTGCCAGCACAAGGGAAAGCGGAGATACGCAGTATTTT. It is translated as CASTRESGDTQYF.

In nucleotides, the CDR3 is TGTGCCAGCACCGCGGGAGGGGACTCTAGCACAGATACGCAGTATTTT. Its translation is CASTAGGDSSTDTQYF. The V call is TRBV7-2, the J call TRBJ2-3; 9 bases are shared with TRBD2. V gave up 7 bases and J gave up 0 bases; unmatched junction bases: 8. Germline assignment: CDR1 SGHTA and CDR2 FQGNSA. The CDR3 is 16 amino acids.

The chain joins TRBV30 to TRBJ1-5; D is possibly TRBD1 (5 bases). Germline loops: CDR1 GTSNPN, CDR2 SVGIG (reference sequence). The CDR3 has 14 residues. The ends were cut back, 1 base at V and 6 bases at J, with 13 bases in the middle. This chain's CDR3 is CAWSGEGNGQPQHF. CDR3 in DNA: TGTGCCTGGAGTGGGGAGGGGAACGGTCAGCCCCAGCATTTT.

The sample holds one count of this clone. The chain couples TRBV18 to TRBJ2-2, with D maybe TRBD2 (5 bases). V shed 5 bases and J shed 0 bases, with 10 bases lying between them. Germline loops: CDR1 KGHSH, CDR2 LQKENI. This CDR3 is built from 15 residues. This chain's CDR3 is CASSEGEANTGELFF. CDR3 nucleotide sequence: TGTGCCAGCTCAGAGGGAGAGGCGAACACCGGGGAGCTGTTTTTT.

The V gene is TRBV4-2, the J gene TRBJ2-1; 7 bases agree with TRBD1. The junction had 7 bases not matched to a gene; V was cut back by 4 bases and J by 7 bases. In germline, CDR1 is LGHNA, CDR2 YNFKEQ. The CDR3 length is 14 residues. This chain's CDR3 is CASSPTGNENEQFF. CDR3 nucleotide sequence: TGTGCCAGCAGCCCGACAGGGAACGAGAATGAGCAGTTCTTC.

The chain employs TRBV5-1 and TRBJ2-3; possibly TRBD2 for D (6 bases). Trimming left V 2 bases short and J 5 bases short, with 9 bases between. CDR1 is SGHRS, CDR2 YFSETQ, per germline. This CDR3 region has 13 residues. The CDR3 DNA sequence: TGCGCCAGCAGCTTCCCCGGGGGAGATACGCAGTATTTT. It yields the protein CASSFPGGDTQYF.

Many counts were recorded for this clone. The chain uses TRBV19 and TRBJ2-2, with a possible D match to TRBD2 (5 bases). Germline V lookup: CDR1 LNHDA, CDR2 SQIVND (reference sequence). The CDR3 runs to 15 residues. V was pared by 3 bases and J by 4 bases, with 12 bases between. CDR3 DNA sequence: TGTGCCAGTAGTATCAACGGGGAGCTCACCGGGGAGCTGTTTTTT. This sequence encodes CASSINGELTGELFF.

The genes are TRBV4-3 and TRBJ2-5; no clear D. Germline CDR1 reads LGHNA; CDR2 reads YSLEER. The CDR3 runs to 18 residues. V lost 0 bases to trimming and J lost 4 bases, with 21 bases between them. The CDR3 spells CASSQDRQEWAVGETQYF. In DNA, the CDR3 is TGCGCCAGCAGCCAAGATAGGCAGGAATGGGCAGTAGGAGAGACCCAGTACTTC.